This record covers a single TCR beta chain. Antigen unknown. No patient escaped relapse after autologous stem cell transplantation, and brentuximab vedotin exposure varied. V shed 4 bases and J shed 5 bases, with 12 bases lying between them. Looked up from germline, CDR1 is MNHEY and CDR2 is SMNVEV (reference sequence). The length of the CDR3 is 14 residues. TCRdb keeps only in-frame clones here, not all; method: immunoSEQ multiplex PCR. This sample yields 35,000 to 45,000 clones, of which around two thirds are seen a single time; approximately 3% belongs to the top ten. This specimen belongs to a study of PD-1 blockade in classical Hodgkin lymphoma. Study-level background: The nivolumab dose that patients received was 3 mg/kg, given intravenously every 2 weeks.

Study-wide findings and caveats: Repertoire difference causes, possibly disease activity or prior therapy, remain undefined. The CD4+ diversity rise by C4D1 was clearest in complete responders. Relapsed/refractory patients reportedly had lower baseline diversity than newly diagnosed patients.

The sample here was peripheral blood mononuclear cells (PBMCs), taken at baseline. This chain links TRBV27 with TRBJ2-1; a weak D match, TRBD2 (5 bases). The receptor was isolated from a human donor with classical Hodgkin lymphoma. CDR3 in DNA: TGTGCCAGCAGTTGGTACCGGGAACACAATGAGCAGTTCTTC. It translates to CASSWYREHNEQFF.